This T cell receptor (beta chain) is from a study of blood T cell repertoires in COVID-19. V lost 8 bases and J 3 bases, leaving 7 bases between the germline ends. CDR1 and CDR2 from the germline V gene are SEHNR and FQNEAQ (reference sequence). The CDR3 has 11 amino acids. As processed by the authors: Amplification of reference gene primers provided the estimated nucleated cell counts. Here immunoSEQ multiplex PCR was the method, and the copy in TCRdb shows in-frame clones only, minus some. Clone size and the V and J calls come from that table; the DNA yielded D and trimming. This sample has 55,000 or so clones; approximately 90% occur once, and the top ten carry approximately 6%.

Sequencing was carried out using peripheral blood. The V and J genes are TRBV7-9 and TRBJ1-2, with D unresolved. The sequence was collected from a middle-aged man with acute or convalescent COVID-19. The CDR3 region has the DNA TGTGCCAGCGGCTCATACTATGGCTACACCTTC. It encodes CASGSYYGYTF.